One sample yielded the 12 T cell receptor beta chains listed below, sequenced in a study of T cells after posttransplantation cyclophosphamide. The data were produced by immunoSEQ multiplex PCR, yet TCRdb's version contains in-frame clones alone and is incomplete. Observed in the sample are 40,000 to 55,000 clones, none of them singletons. The sequenced sample consisted of PBMCs. Every receptor here comes from a middle-aged man in good health, CMV-negative, and a related stem cell transplant donor.

This clone has a count of ten or more. J is TRBJ2-7 and V is TRBV28; 7 positions match TRBD2. This CDR3 spans 17 amino acids. The V gene's germline CDR1 is MDHEN and CDR2 SYDVKM. The junction had 10 bases not matched to a gene; V was cut back by 1 base and J by 1 base. CDR3 coding DNA: TGTGCCAGCAGTTTATTAGCGGGTGCACTATTTTCCTACGAGCAGTACTTC. This sequence encodes CASSLLAGALFSYEQYF.

This clone was seen repeatedly, ten times or more. This rearrangement joins TRBV7-8 to TRBJ2-7, with D perhaps matching TRBD1 (5 bases). Trimming removed 5 bases from V and 5 bases from J, with 16 bases in between. Germline-derived CDR1 and CDR2 are SGHVS and FQNEAQ. The CDR3 is 14 amino acids. CDR3 sequence (DNA): TGTGCCAGCAGCCCGCTGAAGGGGTACGACGAGCAGTACTTC. It translates to CASSPLKGYDEQYF.

This clone was counted at least ten times. The chain recombines TRBV11-1 with TRBJ2-5; D unresolved. Trimming took off 4 bases at V and 2 bases at J, with 20 bases between the two ends. The CDR3 contains 17 residues. Per the germline V gene, CDR1 is SGHAT and CDR2 is FQDESV (reference sequence). CDR3 region: CASSSTVRAEYQETQYF. As DNA, the CDR3 is TGTGCCAGCAGCTCAACCGTCCGAGCCGAGTATCAAGAGACCCAGTACTTC.

This clone was observed many times. The chain employs TRBV5-6 and TRBJ1-2; maybe TRBD1 (6 bases). Germline values: CDR1 SGHDT, CDR2 YYEEEE. Between the trimmed V and J ends, which lost 0 bases and 5 bases, there was a span of 11 bases. The CDR3 loop spans 14 amino acids. CDR3 in DNA: TGTGCCAGCAGCTTGGAGTACAGGGCATATGGCTACACCTTC. This sequence encodes CASSLEYRAYGYTF.

This clone occurred many times. The V call is TRBV19, the J call TRBJ1-5; 7 bases agree with TRBD1. The CDR3 covers 14 residues. V lost 6 bases and J lost 3; bases outside the gene matches: 5. Germline CDR1 and CDR2: LNHDA and SQIVND (reference sequence). CDR3 loop: CASRITGDNQPQHF. The CDR3 DNA follows: TGTGCCAGTAGGATAACAGGGGACAATCAGCCCCAGCATTTT.

This clone came up many times. The gene calls are TRBV28 and TRBJ2-3; D may be TRBD2 (5 bases). Germline V gene sequence: CDR1 MDHEN, CDR2 SYDVKM. The CDR3 has 14 residues. V lost 8 bases to trimming and J lost 2 bases, with 14 bases between them. The CDR3 loop reads CASLDAGSTDTQYF. CDR3 bases: TGTGCCAGCCTGGATGCGGGCTCCACAGATACGCAGTATTTT.

This clone was found a few times. V gene TRBV9 combines with J gene TRBJ2-1; 9 positions match TRBD2. Trimming removed 4 bases from V and 6 bases from J; junction bases left unmatched: 14. Germline values: CDR1 SGDLS, CDR2 YYNGEE. The CDR3 runs 17 residues. The CDR3 loop is CASSHQLSGSPANEQFF. Written as DNA, the CDR3 is TGTGCCAGCAGCCACCAACTTAGCGGGAGCCCGGCCAATGAGCAGTTCTTC. The complete variable domain, with remaining parts taken from reference TRBV9 and TRBJ2-1, reads DSGVTQTPKHLITATGQRVTLRCSPRSGDLSVYWYQQSLDQGLQFLIQYYNGEERAKGNILERFSAQQFPDLHSELNLSSLELGDSALYFCASSHQLSGSPANEQFFGPGTRLTVL.

This clone was observed at least ten times. The chain has TRBV5-1 and TRBJ2-7, with D possibly matching TRBD2 (6 bases). This CDR3 region has 14 residues. Deletions cut 7 bases from V and 2 bases from J, with 16 bases between. Germline assignment: CDR1 SGHRS and CDR2 YFSETQ. CDR3 sequence reads: CASGGGAVPYEQYF. The DNA of the CDR3 is TGCGCCAGCGGGGGAGGTGCGGTACCCTACGAGCAGTACTTC. The complete variable domain, with remaining parts taken from reference TRBV5-1 and TRBJ2-7, reads KAGVTQTPRYLIKTRGQQVTLSCSPISGHRSVSWYQQTPGQGLQFLFEYFSETQRNKGNFPGRFSGRQFSNSRSEMNVSTLELGDSALYLCASGGGAVPYEQYFGPGTRLTVT.

This clone was observed at least ten times. V is TRBV2 and J is TRBJ2-7, with TRBD1 matching over 12 bases. Unmatched junction bases numbered 6, after V lost 8 bases and J lost 4 bases. The germline V gene has CDR1 SNHLY and CDR2 FYNNEI. This CDR3 spans 14 amino acids. The CDR3 loop is CASHPGQGAYEQYF. CDR3 DNA sequence: TGTGCCAGCCATCCGGGACAGGGGGCTTACGAGCAGTACTTC.

Many counts were recorded for this clone. The chain uses TRBV19 and TRBJ2-3; possibly TRBD2 for D (5 bases). Germline lookup yields CDR1 LNHDA and CDR2 SQIVND (reference sequence). The V end was cut by 3 bases, the J end by 4 bases, with 11 bases between. This CDR3 has 14 residues. CDR3 sequence reads: CASSIVDGADTQYF. The CDR3 nucleotides are TGTGCCAGTAGTATTGTGGACGGGGCAGATACGCAGTATTTT.

This clone was counted ten times or more. This sequence joins TRBV5-1 and TRBJ1-2, with D possibly TRBD1 on 5 matching bases. Trimming shortened V by 1 base and J by 6 bases, and 22 bases separated the two germline ends. The length of the CDR3 is 17 residues. Germline CDR1 and CDR2: SGHRS and YFSETQ. The CDR3 loop is CASSLIHDPEGLDGYTF. CDR3 DNA: TGCGCCAGCAGCTTGATTCACGACCCGGAGGGGTTAGATGGCTACACCTTC. Full variable domain (remainder filled in from reference TRBV5-1 and TRBJ1-2): KAGVTQTPRYLIKTRGQQVTLSCSPISGHRSVSWYQQTPGQGLQFLFEYFSETQRNKGNFPGRFSGRQFSNSRSEMNVSTLELGDSALYLCASSLIHDPEGLDGYTFGSGTRLTVV.

This clone was seen ten or more times. The chain has TRBV16 and TRBJ1-4; 10 nucleotides agree with TRBD1. This CDR3 comprises 14 residues. The germline V gene has CDR1 KGHSY and CDR2 FQNENV. The ends lost 5 bases at V and 5 bases at J; junction bases unmatched: 2. CDR3 residues: CASSGTGANEKLFF. The CDR3 DNA reads as TGTGCCAGCAGCGGGACAGGGGCAAATGAAAAACTGTTTTTT.